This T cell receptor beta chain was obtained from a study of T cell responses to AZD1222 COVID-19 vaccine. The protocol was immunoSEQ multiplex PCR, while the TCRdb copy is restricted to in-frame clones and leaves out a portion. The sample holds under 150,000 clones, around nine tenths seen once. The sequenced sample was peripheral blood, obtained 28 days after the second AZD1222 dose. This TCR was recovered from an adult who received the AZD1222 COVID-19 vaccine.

The CDR3 nucleotides are TGTGCCAGTAGTATTCAGGGAAGTATTACTGAAGCTTTCTTT. It translates to CASSIQGSITEAFF. This rearrangement joins TRBV19 to TRBJ1-1; tentative D call: TRBD1 (5 bases). V was clipped by 3 bases and J by 5 bases, with 13 bases between them. The V gene's germline CDR1 is LNHDA and CDR2 SQIVND (reference sequence). The CDR3 has 14 residues.